A selection of T cell receptor beta chains follows, all from one sample in a study of T cells in Graves' hyperthyroidism and ophthalmopathy. Each CDR3 protein is one row after TCRdb ran MiXCR on the multiplex PCR reads. The sample consists of over 700,000 distinct CDR3 sequences, around 20% of them appearing once. Sequencing was done on a sample of blood. The receptors here all came from a woman in her fifties or sixties with Graves' hyperthyroidism that later progressed to Graves' ophthalmopathy. CDR3s include the opening cysteine and the closing phenylalanine or tryptophan. D genes are given only for firm matches. Size is stated for part of the rows, as once, few or many counts, or as a class when the clone is expanded.

j_gene	abundance	v_gene	d_gene	len	CDR3nt	CDR3aa
TRBJ1-6	few	TRBV5-5	.	13	TGTGCCAGCAGCTTCTTAGATAATTCACCCCTCCACTTT	CASSFLDNSPLHF
TRBJ2-1	few	TRBV20-1	.	13	TGCAGTGCATCGCAGGCGTGGAACAATGAGCAGTTCTTC	CSASQAWNNEQFF
TRBJ2-1	few	TRBV30	.	11	TGTGCCTGGGTTAGGTTGAATGAGCAGTTCTTC	CAWVRLNEQFF
TRBJ1-2	many	TRBV20-1	TRBD1	14	TGCAGTGCTAGTGGGGACAGGGGCAACTATGGCTACACCTTC	CSASGDRGNYGYTF
TRBJ1-2	many	TRBV12-3/TRBV12-4	.	14	TGTGCCAGCAACCTCCTGACGGGATCGGGCGGCTACACCTTC	CASNLLTGSGGYTF
TRBJ1-2	.	TRBV19	.	12	TGTGCCAGTAGGTCCGCGTGGGATGGCTACACCTTC	CASRSAWDGYTF
TRBJ2-1	once	TRBV14	.	16	TGTGCCAGCAGCCAAGTTCTCCCAGGCACCTACAATGAGCAGTTCTTC	CASSQVLPGTYNEQFF
TRBJ1-2	few	TRBV20-1	.	13	TGCAGTGCCCCCCGGGACCTGGGCTATGGCTACACCTTC	CSAPRDLGYGYTF
TRBJ2-2	.	TRBV12-3/TRBV12-4	.	15	TGTGCCAGCAGCGTGAGGGGCGGCGGCACCGGGGAGCTGTTTTTT	CASSVRGGGTGELFF
TRBJ1-2	.	TRBV12-3/TRBV12-4	TRBD1	15	TGTGCCAGCAGTGGCGGACAGGGTTACTTCGATGGCTACACCTTC	CASSGGQGYFDGYTF
TRBJ2-7	.	TRBV5-1	.	14	TGCGCCAGCAGCACCGGACGGAGCTCCTACGAGCAGTACTTC	CASSTGRSSYEQYF
TRBJ1-2	many	TRBV12-3/TRBV12-4	TRBD1	15	TGTGCCAGCACCAACGCCGGGACAGGCCTCTATGGCTACACCTTC	CASTNAGTGLYGYTF
TRBJ1-1	.	TRBV7-2	TRBD1	17	TGTGCCAGCAGCTTAGGCACAGGGGTGCTCGTGAACACTGAAGCTTTCTTT	CASSLGTGVLVNTEAFF
TRBJ2-7	.	TRBV10-3	TRBD1	15	TGTGCCATCAGTGAGGGTCTGACAGGGGGGAGAGAGCAGTACTTC	CAISEGLTGGREQYF
TRBJ2-2	many	TRBV20-1	.	14	TGCAGTGCCCCCGGGACCCAGAACACCGGGGAGCTGTTTTTT	CSAPGTQNTGELFF
TRBJ2-5	once	TRBV10-3	.	16	TGTGCCATCAGTGAACGGGGACCAACATCGGGAGAGACCCAGTACTTC	CAISERGPTSGETQYF